Sequencing of this T cell receptor beta chain was carried out in a study of blood T cell repertoires in COVID-19. Germline CDR1 is SGHRS and CDR2 is YFSETQ. The CDR3 spans 14 residues. J was trimmed by 6 bases and V by 3 bases; bases with no gene match: 5. Libraries were prepared by immunoSEQ multiplex PCR; TCRdb keeps only in-frame clonotypes and omits some of them. The sample contains around 140,000 clones, around 82% of which appear only once. What was sequenced was peripheral blood. The V and J genes are TRBV5-1 and TRBJ2-7, with 11 nucleotides matching TRBD1. This sequence originates from a human donor in a cohort sampled during active COVID-19. CDR3 loop: CASSSGQGAREQYF. CDR3 in DNA: TGCGCCAGCAGCTCTGGACAGGGGGCCCGCGAGCAGTACTTC.